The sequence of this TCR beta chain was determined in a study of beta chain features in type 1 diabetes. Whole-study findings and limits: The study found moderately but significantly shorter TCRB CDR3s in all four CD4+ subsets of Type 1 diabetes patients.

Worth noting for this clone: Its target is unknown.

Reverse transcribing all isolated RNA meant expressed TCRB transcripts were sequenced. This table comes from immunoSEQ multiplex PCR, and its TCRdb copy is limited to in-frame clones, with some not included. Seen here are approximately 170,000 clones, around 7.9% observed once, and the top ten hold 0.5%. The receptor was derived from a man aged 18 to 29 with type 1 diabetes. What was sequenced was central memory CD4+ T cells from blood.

Here the CDR3 reads CASSYSATYEQYF. The CDR3 DNA follows: TGCGCCAGCAGTTATAGCGCGACCTACGAGCAGTACTTC. The V and J genes are TRBV5-1 and TRBJ2-7, with TRBD2 as a possible D gene (5 bases). Trimming cost V 5 bases and J 2 bases, with 11 bases left between them. From germline, CDR1 is SGHRS and CDR2 YFSETQ. The CDR3 has 13 amino acids.